This T cell receptor beta chain is drawn from a study of OX40 agonist ivuxolimab in advanced cancers. Libraries were prepared by immunoSEQ multiplex PCR; TCRdb keeps only in-frame clonotypes and omits some of them. This sample has about 69,000 clones; about four fifths occur once, and the top ten carry over 2%. The CDR3 spans 15 residues. Trimming pared 5 bases from V and 2 bases from J, leaving 16 bases between. The germline V gene has CDR1 MNHEY and CDR2 SMNVEV (reference sequence). The TCR comes from an adult with an advanced solid tumor such as melanoma, head and neck, liver or kidney cancer. This rearrangement joins TRBV27 to TRBJ2-7; no clear D gene. This sample comprised CD4+ or CD8+ T cells sorted from blood, obtained in a trial of the OX40 agonist ivuxolimab. The CDR3 loop is CASSLKTAATYEQYF. The CDR3, as DNA: TGTGCCAGCAGTCTGAAGACCGCGGCTACCTACGAGCAGTACTTC.